This TCR beta chain was captured in a study of cytomegalovirus exposure and HLA in healthy donors. Study-wide background: The 90 to 150 validation repertoires used a platform that matched the one used for the 550 to 800 first-cohort repertoires, as a later analysis reported. Study observations and caveats: Among the CMV-associated chains, a few were confirmed in vitro as specific for CMV antigens. Most observed TCR sequences were rare, whereas some public TCRs were detected in many donors.

Sequencing was performed with immunoSEQ multiplex PCR; in TCRdb, only in-frame clones are kept and a portion is missing. This repertoire shows over 150,000 clones, around 84% found once; its top ten account for about an eighth. CDR3 length: 13 amino acids. Germline lookup yields CDR1 SGHDN and CDR2 FVKESK. The V end was cut by 8 bases, the J end by 4 bases, with 15 bases between. Comment on this clone: As yet, its antigen is unknown.

The source is a woman in her twenties or thirties in good health and CMV-seropositive. The V call is TRBV14, the J call TRBJ2-7, with D tentatively TRBD1 (7 bases). Sequenced sample: PBMCs. CDR3 in amino acids: CASHRGGRYEQYF. The CDR3 nucleotides read TGTGCCAGCCACAGGGGAGGAAGGTACGAGCAGTACTTC. The entire variable domain, with the rest obtained from reference TRBV14 and TRBJ2-7, is as follows: EAGVTQFPSHSVIEKGQTVTLRCDPISGHDNLYWYRRVMGKEIKFLLHFVKESKQDESGMPNNRFLAERTGGTYSTLKVQPAELEDSGVYFCASHRGGRYEQYFGPGTRLTVT.